This section outlines one T cell receptor (beta chain) sequence together with its context. Its antigen is undetermined. Germline CDR1 LNHDA, CDR2 SQIVND (reference sequence). V was clipped by 7 bases and J by 5 bases, with 12 bases between them. The CDR3 has 13 residues. Clones were read by immunoSEQ multiplex PCR, and TCRdb kept only the in-frame ones, dropping some. Among 48,000 or so clones listed, approximately 86% were seen once. The entry originates in a study of OX40 agonist ivuxolimab in advanced cancers. Study-wide results and caveats: Undetermined was the antigen specificity of the expanded peripheral T cells.

The rearrangement links TRBV19 to TRBJ1-5, with unresolved D. This receptor was identified in an adult with an advanced solid tumor such as melanoma, head and neck, liver or kidney cancer. Sample: CD4+ or CD8+ T cells sorted from blood, taken in a trial of the OX40 agonist ivuxolimab. The CDR3, as DNA: TGTGCCAGTAAGGAGGGATTGGATCAGCCCCAGCATTTT. This gives the protein CASKEGLDQPQHF.